What follows is one TCR beta chain and its context. Its antigen is still unknown. Germline values: CDR1 LGHNA, CDR2 YSLEER. This CDR3 is built from 13 residues. The sample originates from a study of monozygotic twins with inflammatory bowel disease. The study, taken as a whole, reports: Fewer shared clonotypes with others were found in IBD patients than in healthy twins, especially with disease activity. Twins with IBD were found to have lower TCRbeta diversity (inverse Simpson) than healthy co-twins.

Without any T cell sorting, total RNA was isolated from whole blood. Reprocessing the 5' RACE reads, TCRdb reports a single entry for every CDR3 protein and omits DNA. The specimen's table records around 220,000 distinct CDR3 sequences. The TCR originated in a human donor with ulcerative colitis or Crohn's disease, or a healthy co-twin of an affected twin (not recorded which). Material: blood. The chain employs TRBV4-3 and TRBJ2-7. This chain's CDR3 is CASSQDRFYEQYF.